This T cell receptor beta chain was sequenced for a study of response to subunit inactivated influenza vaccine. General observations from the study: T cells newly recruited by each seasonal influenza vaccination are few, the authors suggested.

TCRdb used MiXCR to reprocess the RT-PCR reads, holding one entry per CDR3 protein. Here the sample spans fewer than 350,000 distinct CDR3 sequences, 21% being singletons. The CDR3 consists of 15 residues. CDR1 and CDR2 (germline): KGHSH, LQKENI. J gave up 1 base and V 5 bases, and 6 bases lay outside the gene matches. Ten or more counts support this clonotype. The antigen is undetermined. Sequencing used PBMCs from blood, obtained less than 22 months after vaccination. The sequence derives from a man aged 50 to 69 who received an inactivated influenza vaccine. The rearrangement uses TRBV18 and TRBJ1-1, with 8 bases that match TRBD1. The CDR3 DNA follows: TGTGCCAGCTCATACGCCGGGACAGGGAACACTGAAGCTTTCTTT. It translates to CASSYAGTGNTEAFF.